The 9 T cell receptor beta chains reported below all come from one sample, sequenced in a study of blood T cell repertoires in COVID-19. Assay: immunoSEQ multiplex PCR; the TCRdb copy retains only in-frame clones and omits some. The data show 310,000 or so clones, roughly 84% seen once. Sequencing used peripheral blood. These receptors all stem from a middle-aged man with active or convalescent COVID-19.

This chain joins TRBV2 and TRBJ2-3; 8 nucleotides match TRBD1. In germline, CDR1 is SNHLY, CDR2 FYNNEI. V gave up 6 bases and J gave up 2 bases; unmatched junction bases: 7. CDR3 length equals 15 residues. The CDR3 sequence: CASSLDRGPTDTQYF. The CDR3 DNA follows: TGTGCCAGCAGCCTTGACAGGGGACCCACAGATACGCAGTATTTT.

V usage is TRBV7-2 and J usage is TRBJ1-6; D is undetermined. The CDR3 runs to 16 residues. Trimming removed 8 bases from V and 8 bases from J, with 22 bases in between. CDR1 and CDR2 from the germline V gene are SGHTA and FQGNSA. The CDR3 sequence is CASLDFGEGTDSPLHF. The DNA of the CDR3 is TGTGCCAGCCTCGATTTCGGGGAGGGTACGGATTCACCCCTCCACTTT. The full variable domain, its missing parts supplied by reference TRBV7-2 and TRBJ1-6, is GAGVSQSPSNKVTEKGKDVELRCDPISGHTALYWYRQSLGQGLEFLIYFQGNSAPDKSGLPSDRFSAERTGGSVSTLTIQRTQQEDSAVYLCASLDFGEGTDSPLHFGNGTRLTVT.

The chain is built from TRBV27 and TRBJ1-2; 9 nucleotides agree with TRBD1. The CDR3 consists of 15 residues. With 2 bases clipped from V and 3 bases from J, the junction kept 4 bases outside the gene matches. Germline V lookup: CDR1 MNHEY, CDR2 SMNVEV (reference sequence). The CDR3 region is CASSLVGQGDYGYTF. Written as DNA, the CDR3 is TGTGCCAGCAGTTTAGTGGGACAGGGTGACTATGGCTACACCTTC.

The V gene is TRBV27, the J gene TRBJ1-6; 8 positions match TRBD1. Trimming at V came to 5 bases and at J to 0 bases, leaving 3 bases not matched to a gene. Germline V lookup: CDR1 MNHEY, CDR2 SMNVEV (reference sequence). This CDR3 contains 16 residues. DNA for the CDR3: TGTGCCAGCAGTGGACAGGGAAGCTCCTATAATTCACCCCTCCACTTT. This encodes CASSGQGSSYNSPLHF.

The chain combines TRBV5-4 with TRBJ1-2, with D perhaps TRBD1 (5 bases). Per the germline V gene, CDR1 is SGHNT and CDR2 is YYREEE (reference sequence). This CDR3 is 16 amino acids long. Trimming took off 4 bases at V and 0 bases at J, with 16 bases between the two ends. The CDR3 is CASSPGGASTNYGYTF. CDR3 sequence (DNA): TGTGCCAGCAGCCCGGGAGGGGCTTCTACTAACTATGGCTACACCTTC.

The chain uses TRBV28 and TRBJ1-3; 7 bases fit TRBD1. In germline, CDR1 is MDHEN, CDR2 SYDVKM. CDR3 length equals 17 residues. V lost 5 bases, J lost 0 bases, and 10 bases stayed unmatched. This CDR3 is CASSPWTGSHSGNTIYF. CDR3 bases: TGTGCCAGCAGTCCATGGACAGGCAGTCACTCTGGAAACACCATATATTTT.

The chain carries TRBV28 and TRBJ1-2; the D gene is possibly TRBD1 (6 bases). Germline CDR1 is MDHEN and CDR2 is SYDVKM. The CDR3 totals 12 residues. V was clipped by 7 bases and J by 8 bases, with 14 bases between them. The CDR3: CASNQAGEGYTF. The CDR3 nucleotides are TGTGCCAGCAACCAAGCAGGGGAGGGCTACACCTTC.

This clone was detected once. The chain has TRBV24-1 and TRBJ2-2; tentatively, D is TRBD2 (6 bases). Trimming removed 4 bases at V and 4 bases at J, with 12 bases between. CDR3 length: 15 amino acids. Germline V gives CDR1 KGHDR, CDR2 SFDVKD. CDR3 protein: CATSERGLRTGELFF. CDR3 sequence (DNA): TGTGCCACCAGTGAACGGGGACTTCGCACCGGGGAGCTGTTTTTT.

In regard to this clone: In the same sample, other DNA sequences code for this CDR3. The chain recombines TRBV2 with TRBJ1-2, with D unresolved. In germline, CDR1 is SNHLY, CDR2 FYNNEI. V was trimmed by 1 base and J by 3 bases, leaving 6 bases between them. The CDR3 totals 13 residues. The CDR3 reads CASSEGRDYGYTF. As DNA, the CDR3 is TGTGCCAGCAGTGAAGGACGGGACTATGGCTACACCTTC.